The 27 T cell receptor beta chains reported below all come from one sample, sequenced in a study of kidney transplant recipient with SARS-CoV-2 infection. Each CDR3 protein gets one entry after TCRdb re-called the reads with MiXCR. Here the sample spans about 250,000 distinct CDR3 sequences, 25% to 30% being singletons. Sequenced material: a blood sample, taken at baseline and on day 111 from a kidney transplant recipient. The receptors were gathered from a young adult male patient who had COVID-19 and was a kidney transplant recipient. The graft donor may have contributed some T cells.

J is TRBJ1-2 and V is TRBV5-8; D is unclear. Trimming cost V 7 bases and J 4 bases, with 23 bases left between them. This CDR3 has 16 amino acids. CDR1 and CDR2 (germline): SGHTS, YDEGEE. The DNA for the CDR3 is TGTGCCAGCCTTATCGTTCATCCACGAAAGACCTATGGCTACACCTTC. Its translation: CASLIVHPRKTYGYTF. The full variable domain, with the rest looked up from reference TRBV5-8 and TRBJ1-2, is EAGVTQSPTHLIKTRGQQATLRCSPISGHTSVYWYQQALGLGLQFLLWYDEGEERNRGNFPPRFSGRQFPNYSSELNVNALELEDSALYLCASLIVHPRKTYGYTFGSGTRLTVV.

In its sample, this clonotype was seen a few times. Being one base from a much bigger clone, this may be a read error. The chain recombines TRBV6-8 with TRBJ2-1; D is perhaps TRBD2 (6 bases). CDR1 MNHGY and CDR2 SAAAGT come from the germline V gene. V dropped 8 bases and J dropped 8 bases, with 22 bases sitting between them. The CDR3 runs to 15 residues. CDR3 sequence (DNA): TGTGCCAGCGGCTCCCGGAGGGCAGGGTACGATGAGCAGTTCTTC. Translated, it gives CASGSRRAGYDEQFF.

The chain uses TRBV19 and TRBJ1-1; possibly TRBD1 for D (6 bases). CDR1 is LNHDA and CDR2 is SQIVND in the germline V gene (reference sequence). The germline V and J ends were trimmed by 3 bases and 1 base, with 15 bases remaining between them. There are 16 residues in the CDR3. CDR3 protein: CASSMEDSPPNTEAFF. DNA for the CDR3: TGTGCCAGTAGTATGGAGGACAGTCCGCCGAACACTGAAGCTTTCTTT.

Notes on this clonotype: A much larger clone differs by one base, so this may be a read error. Here the CDR3 reads CASAQKGRSNQPQHF. Written as DNA, the CDR3 is TGTGCCAGCGCCCAAAAGGGTCGCAGCAATCAGCCCCAGCATTTT. The gene calls are TRBV6-2 or TRBV6-3 and TRBJ1-5; unclear D gene. The CDR3 has 15 residues. Trimming pared 8 bases from V and 1 base from J, leaving 15 bases between. Germline V gene data show CDR1 as MNHEY and CDR2 as SVGEGT.

This clonotype was found many times. The CDR3 DNA reads as TGTGCCAGCAAGCCCATGACGTCCACAGATACGCAGTATTTT. Translating gives CASKPMTSTDTQYF. The rearrangement uses TRBV6-5 and TRBJ2-3; D uncertain. Germline V lookup: CDR1 MNHEY, CDR2 SVGAGI. V dropped 7 bases and J dropped 2 bases, with 13 bases sitting between them. The CDR3 sequence is 14 residues long.

This clonotype was detected ten times or more. The rearrangement uses TRBV6-5 and TRBJ1-6; D not certain. The CDR3 is made up of 12 amino acids. V shed 5 bases and J shed 9 bases, with 8 bases lying between them. In germline, CDR1 is MNHEY, CDR2 SVGAGI. CDR3 DNA sequence: TGTGCCAGCAGTGGGGATGGTTCACCCCTCCACTTT. Residues: CASSGDGSPLHF.

About this clonotype itself: One end of the junction varies from germline; a read error may be responsible. In DNA form, the CDR3 reads TGTGCCAGCTCACCACTAGCTTACAATGAGCGGTTCTTC. Translation gives CASSPLAYNERFF. This chain connects TRBV18 to TRBJ2-1; D is uncertain. CDR1 KGHSH and CDR2 LQKENI come from the germline V gene. The CDR3 length is 13 residues.

CDR3 DNA sequence: TGTGCCAGCAGCGTAGGGACGGGGGGGAGGTATGAGCAGTTCTTC. It is translated as CASSVGTGGRYEQFF. The rearrangement joins TRBV9 to TRBJ2-1; TRBD2 matches at 8 bases. The CDR3 extends over 15 amino acids. Germline CDR1 reads SGDLS; CDR2 reads YYNGEE. J lost 8 bases, V lost 0 bases, and 7 bases had no gene match.

This rearrangement joins TRBV11-1 to TRBJ2-1, with 9 bases aligning to TRBD2. Trimming at V came to 2 bases and at J to 8 bases, leaving 10 bases not matched to a gene. The CDR3 spans 16 residues. The germline V gene has CDR1 SGHAT and CDR2 FQDESV (reference sequence). The CDR3 coding sequence is TGTGCCAGCAGCTTATCAGCGGGGGGTTTGTACGATGAGCAGTTCTTC. It codes for CASSLSAGGLYDEQFF.

Regarding this clonotype: A much larger clone differs by one base, so this may be a read error. V is TRBV6-5 and J is TRBJ1-5, with 7 bases lining up with TRBD1. The germline V gene has CDR1 MNHEY and CDR2 SVGAGI. This CDR3 comprises 16 residues. In DNA, the CDR3 is TGTGCCAGCAGTTCTCGACAGGGCCTTAGCAATCAGTCCCAGCATTTT. This encodes CASSSRQGLSNQSQHF.

This clonotype has at least ten counts. The chain couples TRBV5-4 to TRBJ1-2; no reliable D call. In germline, CDR1 is SGHNT, CDR2 YYREEE (reference sequence). Deletions cut 7 bases from V and 4 bases from J, with 23 bases between. The CDR3 length is 16 residues. CDR3 bases: TGTGCCAGCGGACGGCACGTACCAGGAAAGACCTATGGCTACACCTTC. It specifies CASGRHVPGKTYGYTF.

In its sample, this clonotype was seen many times. The V gene is TRBV19, the J gene TRBJ1-1, with D unclear. Germline-derived CDR1 and CDR2 are LNHDA and SQIVND (reference sequence). CDR3 length: 13 amino acids. The V and J ends lost 9 bases and 3 bases respectively, with 14 bases between them. CDR3 region: CASKGWRDTEAFF. The CDR3, as DNA: TGTGCCAGCAAAGGGTGGAGGGACACTGAAGCTTTCTTT.

This clonotype was counted many times. The chain couples TRBV12-5 to TRBJ1-2; tentatively, D is TRBD1 (5 bases). This CDR3 region has 17 residues. The germline V gene encodes CDR1 LGHNT and CDR2 FRNRAP. V lost 5 bases and J lost 4, with 23 bases in between. CDR3 region: CASGALYLQGKTYGYTF. DNA of the CDR3: TGTGCTAGTGGTGCTCTTTATTTGCAGGGAAAGACCTATGGCTACACCTTC.

This clonotype was observed at least ten times. This chain uses TRBV3-1 with TRBJ2-2, with D unresolved. In germline, CDR1 is LGHDT, CDR2 YNNKEL (reference sequence). The CDR3 consists of 18 residues. V was clipped by 5 bases and J by 5 bases, with 24 bases between them. CDR3 sequence reads: CASSEYVPISGLTGELFF. CDR3 in DNA: TGTGCCAGCAGCGAGTACGTTCCCATTTCAGGCTTGACCGGGGAGCTGTTTTTT.

The chain recombines TRBV3-1 with TRBJ2-3; a possible D gene is TRBD1 (6 bases). Per germline, CDR1 LGHDT and CDR2 YNNKEL (reference sequence). CDR3 size: 16 residues. V dropped 4 bases and J dropped 3 bases, with 17 bases sitting between them. The CDR3 sequence is CASSRGGAGPTDTQYF. DNA for the CDR3: TGTGCCAGCAGCCGAGGGGGAGCAGGCCCGACAGATACGCAGTATTTT.

As concerns this clonotype: This may be a read error: a much more frequent sequence differs by one nucleotide. This rearrangement joins TRBV6-5 to TRBJ2-5; 10 bases map to TRBD1. Gene TRBJ2-7 matches the end of the DNA better, so the J call may be wrong. Germline V gene sequence: CDR1 MNHEY, CDR2 SVGAGI. The CDR3 consists of 15 residues. CDR3 in DNA: TGTGCCAGCAGTGAACAGACAGGGGGCTGCGACGAGCAGTACGTC. This gives the protein CASSEQTGGCDEQYV.

This clonotype was found many times. The CDR3 loop reads CAYWDFSYNEQFF. In DNA form, the CDR3 reads TGTGCCTACTGGGACTTCTCCTACAATGAGCAGTTCTTC. The chain couples TRBV7-2 to TRBJ2-1, with a weak D call TRBD2 (6 bases). This CDR3 region has 13 residues. Germline-derived CDR1 and CDR2 are SGHTA and FQGNSA. Trimming shortened V by 11 bases and J by 0 bases, and 11 bases separated the two germline ends.

This clonotype was observed a few times. The chain is built from TRBV29-1 and TRBJ2-1; D may match TRBD1 or TRBD2 (5 bases each). In germline, CDR1 is SQVTM, CDR2 ANQGSEA. This CDR3 region has 15 residues. Trimming left V 4 bases short and J 0 bases short, with 13 bases between. The CDR3 region is CSVGGVLSSYNEQFF. The CDR3 bases are TGCAGCGTTGGAGGGGTGTTGAGCTCCTACAATGAGCAGTTCTTC.

This clonotype was detected ten times or more. V usage is TRBV9 and J usage is TRBJ2-7; the D gene is possibly TRBD2 (5 bases). This CDR3 is 12 amino acids long. The V gene's germline CDR1 is SGDLS and CDR2 YYNGEE. Trimming left V 4 bases short and J 5 bases short, with 10 bases between. CDR3 in DNA: TGTGCCAGCAGCCCCTTCGGGGACGAGCAGTACTTC. Protein product: CASSPFGDEQYF.

This clonotype was observed a single time. This may arise from a read error, as a much more abundant clone is one base away. V is TRBV5-6 and J is TRBJ1-2; unclear D gene. CDR3 size: 16 residues. Looked up from germline, CDR1 is SGHDT and CDR2 is YYEEEE. Here the CDR3 DNA reads TGTGCCAGCCACAAAACCAATAGTCGAAAGACCTATGACTACACCTTC. Protein product: CASHKTNSRKTYDYTF.

This clonotype was seen ten or more times. CDR3 sequence reads: CASSVTGPQFF. CDR3 DNA: TGTGCCAGCAGCGTAACCGGGCCTCAGTTCTTC. This chain links TRBV11-2 with TRBJ2-1; no definite D call. Germline CDR1 reads SGHAT; CDR2 reads FQNNGV. V gave up 5 bases and J gave up 13 bases, with 12 bases separating them. This CDR3 comprises 11 residues.

Worth noting for this clonotype: A read error may explain this, as a much larger clone is one base away. The chain joins TRBV6-2 or TRBV6-3 to TRBJ2-2, with D possibly matching TRBD1 (6 bases). The CDR3 extends over 14 amino acids. The V gene's germline CDR1 is MNHEY and CDR2 SVGEGT. CDR3: CASIAGDNIGELFF. The CDR3 region has the DNA TGTGCCAGCATAGCAGGGGATAACATCGGGGAGCTGTTTTTT.

Worth noting for this clonotype: A read error may produce the germline difference seen at one junction end. V and J are TRBV19 and TRBJ2-1, with D perhaps being TRBD1 or TRBD2 (5 bases each). Per germline, CDR1 LNHDA and CDR2 SQIVND (reference sequence). This CDR3 contains 14 residues. The CDR3 is CASSIRDGYNEQLF. The CDR3 DNA follows: TGTGCCAGTAGTATTAGGGACGGGTACAATGAGCAGCTCTTC.

This clonotype was picked up many times. The chain has TRBV6-5 and TRBJ1-3; a possible D gene is TRBD1 (6 bases). Germline V gene sequence: CDR1 MNHEY, CDR2 SVGAGI. V shed 8 bases and J shed 1 base, with 15 bases lying between them. This CDR3 has 15 amino acids. The CDR3 loop is CASSERTASGNTIYF. Here the CDR3 DNA reads TGTGCCAGCTCCGAAAGGACAGCTTCTGGAAACACCATATATTTT.

This clonotype was recorded at least ten times. The rearrangement uses TRBV28 and TRBJ1-5; D not resolved. Germline assignment: CDR1 MDHEN and CDR2 SYDVKM. The CDR3 has 17 residues. The germline V and J ends were trimmed by 5 bases and 0 bases, with 17 bases remaining between them. The CDR3 protein is CASSAPSRGYSNQPQHF. The CDR3 region has the DNA TGTGCCAGCAGTGCCCCCTCTCGGGGATATAGCAATCAGCCCCAGCATTTT.

This clonotype was counted many times. V is TRBV19 and J is TRBJ2-1; a weak D match, TRBD1 (6 bases). Per germline, CDR1 LNHDA and CDR2 SQIVND (reference sequence). CDR3 length equals 15 residues. V dropped 0 bases and J dropped 8 bases, with 14 bases sitting between them. The CDR3: CASSIDHQGSYEQFF. In DNA form, the CDR3 reads TGTGCCAGTAGTATAGATCATCAGGGGTCGTATGAGCAGTTCTTC. Filled out from reference TRBV19 and TRBJ2-1, the complete variable domain reads DGGITQSPKYLFRKEGQNVTLSCEQNLNHDAMYWYRQDPGQGLRLIYYSQIVNDFQKGDIAEGYSVSREKKESFPLTVTSAQKNPTAFYLCASSIDHQGSYEQFFGPGTRLTVL.

With regard to this clonotype: A read error is possible here, since a much larger clone lies one base away. V is TRBV12-3 or TRBV12-4 and J is TRBJ2-5; D unclear. This CDR3 contains 16 residues. CDR3 sequence (DNA): TGTGCCAGCAGTTTAGCGTACTTGGGTAGTGGAGAGGCCCAGTACTTC. Translating it yields CASSLAYLGSGEAQYF.